A selection of T cell receptor beta chains follows, all from one sample in a study of blood T cell repertoires in COVID-19. Sequencing used immunoSEQ multiplex PCR; TCRdb keeps in-frame clones, though not all of them. Of around 110,000 clones listed, around four fifths are singletons. Sequenced: peripheral blood. Receptor source: a man in his 70s with active or convalescent COVID-19. CDR3s include the opening cysteine and the closing phenylalanine or tryptophan. Fields, in order: clone size, J gene, D gene, V gene, CDR3 DNA, CDR3 protein. A D gene is named only where the DNA matches it firmly. Clone size is not always given. Where it is, it says once, few, many or a class for expanded clones.

>-|TRBJ2-2|-|TRBV5-6
TGTGCCAGCACCTCCTTGCGACCCTCCGGGTGGCTGTTTTTT
CASTSLRPSGWLFF
>-|TRBJ1-6|-|TRBV6-5
TGTGCCAGCACGTCCAGGGGACGAAATTCACCCCTCCACTTT
CASTSRGRNSPLHF
>-|TRBJ2-6|TRBD1|TRBV6-2/TRBV6-3
TGTGCCAGCAGTTGGGGACAGGGAAATTTCGGCTCTGGGGCCAACGTCCTGACTTTC
CASSWGQGNFGSGANVLTF
>-|TRBJ2-1|TRBD2|TRBV2
TGTGCCAGCACCCCGGGGGGCAATGAGCAGTTCTTC
CASTPGGNEQFF
>-|TRBJ2-3|TRBD2|TRBV28
TGTGCCAGCAGGACTAGCGGGAGATATGCAGATACGCAGTATTTT
CASRTSGRYADTQYF
>-|TRBJ1-6|-|TRBV4-1
TGCGCCAGCAGCCCGCGGGTGAGCTCCTATAATTCACCCCTCCACTTT
CASSPRVSSYNSPLHF
>-|TRBJ2-3|TRBD2|TRBV9
TGTGCCAGCAGCGCTAGCGGGGCCGCAGATACGCAGTATTTT
CASSASGAADTQYF
>-|TRBJ1-5|-|TRBV28
TGTGCCAGCAGAGAACAGGGAGATCAGCCCCAGCATTTT
CASREQGDQPQHF
>-|TRBJ2-7|TRBD1|TRBV7-6
TGTGCCAGCAGCAGGGACAGATTTGAGTACGAGCAGTACTTC
CASSRDRFEYEQYF
>-|TRBJ1-2|-|TRBV19
TGTGCCAGTAGTATAGGGACTGACAGGAGGAACTATGGCTACACCTTC
CASSIGTDRRNYGYTF
>few|TRBJ1-4|-|TRBV27
TGTGCCAGCAGACAAAGGGGCCAGTATAATGAAAAACTGTTTTTT
CASRQRGQYNEKLFF
>-|TRBJ2-1|TRBD1|TRBV4-3
TGCGCCAGCAGCCAAGGAGGGCAGGGGGCCTACAATGAGCAGTTCTTC
CASSQGGQGAYNEQFF
>-|TRBJ1-3|-|TRBV6-2/TRBV6-3
TGTGCCAGCAGCCTCACCTTTTTCGAAAAGCCTGGAAACACCATATATTTT
CASSLTFFEKPGNTIYF
>-|TRBJ2-1|-|TRBV7-2
TGTGCCAGCAGCTTAGGTGGAGTGACGCAGCAGTTCTTC
CASSLGGVTQQFF
>few|TRBJ1-3|-|TRBV6-5
TGTGCCAGCAGTTACGAGGGAAGTAACACCATATATTTT
CASSYEGSNTIYF
>-|TRBJ1-1|-|TRBV12-5
TGTGCTAGTGGTTTGGGGTCGGCGGCTGGAGCTTTCTTT
CASGLGSAAGAFF
>-|TRBJ1-1|-|TRBV2
TGTGCCAGCAAAGCCGGGTCGAACACTGAAGCTTTCTTT
CASKAGSNTEAFF
>-|TRBJ2-5|TRBD2|TRBV27
TGTGCCAGCAGCCCGCTAGCGGGAAGGGGGGAGACCCAGTACTTC
CASSPLAGRGETQYF
>-|TRBJ2-1|TRBD1|TRBV5-6
TGTGCCAGCAGCTCGGGCGGACGGGGGACAGGGAAACGGACTGAGCAGTTCTTC
CASSSGGRGTGKRTEQFF
>-|TRBJ2-3|-|TRBV2
TGTGCCAGCAGGTTCCCAGGGGGCACAGATACGCAGTATTTT
CASRFPGGTDTQYF
>-|TRBJ1-6|-|TRBV10-1
TGCGCCAGCAGGACAGAGAATTCACCCCTCCACTTT
CASRTENSPLHF
>-|TRBJ1-2|TRBD1|TRBV29-1
TGCAGCGTTGTTCCCGGGACAGGGCAACCTTACACCTTC
CSVVPGTGQPYTF
>-|TRBJ2-3|TRBD2|TRBV2
TGTGCCAGCAGTCTTAGCGGGAGCGGGGCAGATACGCAGTATTTT
CASSLSGSGADTQYF
>-|TRBJ2-2|-|TRBV7-9
TGTGCCAGCAGCACAGTGGCCACCGGGGAGCTGTTTTTT
CASSTVATGELFF
>-|TRBJ1-2|TRBD1|TRBV5-4
TGTGCCAGCAGCATCTTTACGACAGGGACCTATGGCTACACCTTC
CASSIFTTGTYGYTF
>-|TRBJ1-6|-|TRBV10-2
TGCGCCAGCAGCGACAGGTTCGGTTCACCCCTCCACTTT
CASSDRFGSPLHF
>-|TRBJ2-7|TRBD1|TRBV5-4
TGTGCCAGCAGCTACCCGGACAGGGGGCTGTCCTACGAGCAGTACTTC
CASSYPDRGLSYEQYF